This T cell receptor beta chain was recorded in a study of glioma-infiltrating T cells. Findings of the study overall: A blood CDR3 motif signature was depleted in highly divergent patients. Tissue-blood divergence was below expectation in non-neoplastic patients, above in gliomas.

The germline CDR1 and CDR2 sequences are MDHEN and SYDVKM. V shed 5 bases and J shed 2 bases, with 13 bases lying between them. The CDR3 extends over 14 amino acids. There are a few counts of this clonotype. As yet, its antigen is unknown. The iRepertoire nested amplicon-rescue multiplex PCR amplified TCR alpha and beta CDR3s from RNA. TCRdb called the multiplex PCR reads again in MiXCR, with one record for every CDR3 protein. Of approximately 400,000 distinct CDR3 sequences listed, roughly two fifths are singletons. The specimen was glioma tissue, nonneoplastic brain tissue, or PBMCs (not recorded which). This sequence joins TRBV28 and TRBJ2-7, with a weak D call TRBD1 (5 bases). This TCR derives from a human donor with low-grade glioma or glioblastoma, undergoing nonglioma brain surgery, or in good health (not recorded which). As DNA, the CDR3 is TGTGCCAGCAGTAAATATCCGGACACCTACGAGCAGTACTTC. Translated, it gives CASSKYPDTYEQYF.